This T cell receptor beta chain was recorded in a study of blood T cell repertoires in COVID-19. Across the whole study: Whether acute or convalescent, the COVID-19 samples came from the United States, Italy and Spain. The cDNA or gDNA used as material had been derived from T cells, B-cell-depleted T cells, or PBMCs.

In the authors' workflow: Amplification of reference gene primers was used by the study to estimate nucleated cell counts. Here immunoSEQ multiplex PCR was the method, and the copy in TCRdb shows in-frame clones only, minus some. V, J and clone size were drawn from that table, and D and trimming were deduced from the DNA. This table holds fewer than 150,000 clones, approximately 77% found once. The germline CDR1 and CDR2 sequences are MNHEY and SVGEGT. The CDR3 loop spans 14 amino acids. The trim removed 7 bases at V and 5 bases at J, leaving 6 bases unmatched. The specimen sequenced was peripheral blood. The rearrangement links TRBV6-2 or TRBV6-3 to TRBJ2-1, with 9 nucleotides matching TRBD2. The sequence came from a man at least 80 years old with acute or convalescent COVID-19. CDR3 DNA sequence: TGTGCCAGCACCCCTAGCGGGGCAAACAATGAGCAGTTCTTC. Translated: CASTPSGANNEQFF.